Listed below are T cell receptor beta chains from one sample, sequenced in a study of T cell responses to AZD1222 COVID-19 vaccine. This table comes from immunoSEQ multiplex PCR, and its TCRdb copy is limited to in-frame clones, with some not included. The sample includes about 150,000 clones, roughly 90% of them seen just once. The sequences come from peripheral blood, collected 28 days after the second AZD1222 dose. Receptors were obtained from an adult who received the AZD1222 COVID-19 vaccine. The CDR3 runs from the conserved cysteine through the conserved F or W.

v_gene	CDR3aa
TRBV3-1/TRBV3-2	CASSPSSPFSGANVLTF
TRBV5-1	CASSLVVGDYGYTF
TRBV19	CASRPGLGNNEQFF
TRBV2	CASSEAIDFYEQYF
TRBV6-1	CASSEARGGLAYTDTQYF
TRBV6-5	CATNRDLNEQFF
TRBV27	CASSYDRAGEKLFF
TRBV29-1	CSGGLAAYNEQFF
TRBV10-3	CAISGDSPADEQYF
TRBV7-2	CASSTLAAYGGDTQYF
TRBV4-1	CASSLTSEKDTQYF
TRBV9	CASSHLGGLAGPLYNEQFF
TRBV5-1	CASSPAWQGETEAFF
TRBV15	CATSGRTGATEAFF
TRBV6-5	CASSFRGESNQPQHF
TRBV4-2	CASSPGRDSGNTIYF
TRBV28	CASSFEQGPGELFF
TRBV11-3	CASSLVERRYQETQYF
TRBV30	CAWSAVTGLNTEAFF
TRBV27	CASRVQGSSSYNEQFF
TRBV2	CASSLQQPQHF
TRBV5-1	CASSLVAGPYNEQFF
TRBV7-2	CASSLDMAGSGQPQHF
TRBV14	CASSPGLVSYNEQFF
TRBV7-9	CASSLSRGRALGDEQFF
TRBV11-2	CASTLSNTEAFF
TRBV29-1	CSVVLRSYGYTF
TRBV18	CASSPEGEGYTF
TRBV10-2	CASLRGPGSTDTQYF
TRBV29-1	CSVAGVGEKLFF
TRBV19	CASSTQLGGGEAFF
TRBV7-9	CASSSTSGSSYNEQFF
TRBV27	CASSLGWDQPQHF
TRBV29-1	CSVPRGSGRGDNEQFF
TRBV6-5	CASNDRDNQPQHF
TRBV29-1	CSVGDRSHTEAFF
TRBV27	CASTPLVGSHEQYF